This entry features one TCR beta chain sequence. The antigen is undetermined. The data derive from a study of vaccination effects on CD4 cells after COVID-19. Study-wide findings and caveats: Early post-infection timepoints were absent, and convalescent patients were few. Marked clonal contraction was seen in infection- and vaccine-induced clones late after vaccination.

Antigen-specific CD4+ T cells expanded by the ViraFEST assay with viral peptide pools were then sequenced. Isolating CD4+ T cells followed less than 12 days of culture. Vaccinated participants had no history of SARS-CoV-2 infection and tested negative for nucleocapsid antibodies. Wells each received around 2 million PBMC, cultured with around 9.6 IU/ml IL-2 and roughly 9.4 ug/ml peptides. On both days 3 and 7, half of the culture medium was replaced with IL-2 medium. Libraries were prepared by immunoSEQ multiplex PCR; TCRdb keeps only in-frame clonotypes and omits some of them. The data contain 30,000 to 40,000 clones, under 70% of them singletons. Trimming cost V 0 bases and J 3 bases, with 7 bases left between them. Germline values: CDR1 SGHDT, CDR2 YYEEEE. CDR3 length equals 13 residues.

The chain combines TRBV5-6 with TRBJ2-7; D remains ambiguous. This TCR was recovered from a human donor who received a COVID-19 vaccine. The source material was CD4+ T cells from PBMCs cultured with SARS-CoV-2 spike peptides, sampled before COVID-19 vaccination. The CDR3 sequence: CASSLVSGYEQYF. Here the CDR3 DNA reads TGTGCCAGCAGCTTGGTATCCGGCTACGAGCAGTACTTC.